One sample yielded the 29 T cell receptor beta chains listed below, sequenced in a study of cytomegalovirus exposure and HLA in healthy donors. The PCR had 60 Vbeta and 13 Jbeta primers. Assay: immunoSEQ multiplex PCR; the TCRdb copy retains only in-frame clones and omits some. There are over 150,000 clones in the sample; approximately 80% occur only once, and about 7.7% lies in the top ten. The source material was PBMCs. These receptors were collected from a woman aged 30 to 39 in good health and CMV-seropositive.

The chain recombines TRBV6-5 with TRBJ2-7, with TRBD1 as a possible D gene (5 bases). The CDR3 runs to 14 residues. Germline V CDR1 and CDR2: MNHEY, SVGAGI. Between the trimmed V and J ends, which lost 0 bases and 7 bases, there was a span of 13 bases. The CDR3 is CASSYSRQPGEQYF. DNA of the CDR3: TGTGCCAGCAGTTACTCGAGACAGCCTGGAGAGCAGTACTTC.

The V and J genes are TRBV13 and TRBJ2-7, with D hard to call. Trimming cost V 3 bases and J 0 bases, with 6 bases left between them. The CDR3 runs to 13 residues. Per germline, CDR1 PRHDT and CDR2 FYEKMQ (reference sequence). CDR3 DNA: TGTGCCAGCAGCTTGGGCAGCTCCTACGAGCAGTACTTC. Encoded protein: CASSLGSSYEQYF.

This clone has only one observation. The rearrangement joins TRBV5-1 to TRBJ2-3, with D possibly being TRBD1 (6 bases). Trimming cost V 4 bases and J 0 bases, with 15 bases left between them. This CDR3 is built from 16 residues. Germline values: CDR1 SGHRS, CDR2 YFSETQ. CDR3 bases: TGCGCCAGCAGCCTATTAACAGGGTCTAGCACAGATACGCAGTATTTT. It is translated as CASSLLTGSSTDTQYF.

This chain connects TRBV2 to TRBJ1-5, with D possibly being TRBD1 (6 bases). Per the germline V gene, CDR1 is SNHLY and CDR2 is FYNNEI. The CDR3 totals 15 residues. Trimming stripped 5 bases from V and 5 bases from J, with 16 bases between. The CDR3 here is CASSYSTGSYQPQHF. DNA of the CDR3: TGTGCCAGCAGTTATTCGACAGGTTCATATCAGCCCCAGCATTTT.

The CDR3 loop is CASSDPYAGTEETQYF. CDR3 nucleotides: TGTGCCAGCAGCGACCCCTATGCGGGGACGGAGGAGACCCAGTACTTC. This rearrangement joins TRBV9 to TRBJ2-5; the D gene is possibly TRBD2 (6 bases). Trimming pared 3 bases from V and 5 bases from J, leaving 20 bases between. Looked up from germline, CDR1 is SGDLS and CDR2 is YYNGEE. The CDR3 has 16 residues.

The gene calls are TRBV5-1 and TRBJ2-3; a weak D match, TRBD2 (5 bases). V dropped 0 bases and J dropped 3 bases, with 8 bases sitting between them. Germline V CDR1 and CDR2: SGHRS, YFSETQ. The CDR3 runs to 14 residues. The CDR3 DNA reads as TGCGCCAGCAGCTTGGCCGTAGCGACAGATACGCAGTATTTT. It encodes CASSLAVATDTQYF.

This chain connects TRBV4-1 to TRBJ1-2; D gene ambiguous. The V gene lost 1 base and the J gene lost 1 base, with 16 bases spanning the gap. CDR3 length: 17 amino acids. Germline V gene lookup returns CDR1 MGHRA and CDR2 YSYEKL. The CDR3 region is CASSQVVTSGYNYGYTF. CDR3 in DNA: TGCGCCAGCAGCCAAGTTGTGACAAGTGGTTATAACTATGGCTACACCTTC.

About this clone itself: The same CDR3 is also encoded by other DNA sequences in this sample. The rearrangement links TRBV19 to TRBJ2-7; TRBD1 agrees at 7 bases. The CDR3 runs 14 residues. The V gene's germline CDR1 is LNHDA and CDR2 SQIVND (reference sequence). After removal of 5 bases from V and 0 bases from J, the junction contained 4 bases not matched to a gene. The CDR3 DNA follows: TGTGCCAGTAGTCGACAGGGTAGCTCCTACGAGCAGTACTTC. Protein product: CASSRQGSSYEQYF.

This clone was seen only a few times. This chain connects TRBV12-5 to TRBJ1-1; D not certain. Trimming took 7 bases from V and 4 from J, leaving 13 bases between them. CDR1 is LGHNT and CDR2 is FRNRAP in the germline V gene. CDR3 length equals 13 residues. The CDR3 spells CASALLGGTEAFF. CDR3 coding DNA: TGTGCTAGTGCTCTCCTGGGAGGCACTGAAGCTTTCTTT.

The V gene is TRBV6-6, the J gene TRBJ1-1, with 7 bases aligning to TRBD1. Trimming took 1 base from V and 8 from J; bases not matched to a gene: 7. The CDR3 consists of 14 residues. Germline lookup yields CDR1 MNHNY and CDR2 SVGAGI (reference sequence). The CDR3: CASSYFGQAKEAFF. In DNA, the CDR3 is TGTGCCAGCAGTTACTTCGGACAGGCTAAAGAAGCTTTCTTT.

This clone turned up a few times. In DNA, the CDR3 is TGTGCCAGCAGCCTGACAGGGTACTACGAGCAGTACTTC. Residues: CASSLTGYYEQYF. The chain combines TRBV11-2 with TRBJ2-7, with 7 nucleotides matching TRBD1. CDR3 length equals 13 residues. The V segment lost 5 bases and the J segment 3 bases; nucleotides outside the gene matches: 4. The V gene's germline CDR1 is SGHAT and CDR2 FQNNGV.

J is TRBJ2-3 and V is TRBV11-3; 7 positions match TRBD1. Per germline, CDR1 SGHNT and CDR2 YENEEA. This CDR3 contains 15 residues. Trimming took 4 bases from V and 2 from J; bases not matched to a gene: 6. CDR3: CASSSQGVNTDTQYF. CDR3 DNA: TGTGCCAGCAGCTCCCAGGGGGTGAACACAGATACGCAGTATTTT.

The rearrangement uses TRBV5-1 and TRBJ1-1, with 9 bases that match TRBD1. Germline V CDR1 and CDR2: SGHRS, YFSETQ. This CDR3 region has 16 residues. V was clipped by 4 bases and J by 3 bases; unmatched bases: 10. CDR3 coding DNA: TGCGCCAGCAGCAGGAGAACAGGGGGCGAGGACACTGAAGCTTTCTTT. Amino acids: CASSRRTGGEDTEAFF.

CDR3 in DNA: TGTGCCAGCAGCTTGAGTGACAACTACTATGGCTACACCTTC. Protein: CASSLSDNYYGYTF. J is TRBJ1-2 and V is TRBV5-4; D is undetermined. V gave up 1 base and J gave up 3 bases, with 10 bases separating them. This CDR3 comprises 14 residues. CDR1 is SGHNT, CDR2 YYREEE, per germline (reference sequence).

This rearrangement joins TRBV5-1 to TRBJ1-1; no clear D. V was cut by 8 bases and J by 0 bases, with 11 bases left in between. CDR1 and CDR2 from the germline V gene are SGHRS and YFSETQ. This CDR3 is built from 13 residues. Here the CDR3 reads CASNRDMNTEAFF. CDR3 nucleotide sequence: TGCGCCAGTAACAGAGACATGAACACTGAAGCTTTCTTT. Supplemented by reference TRBV5-1 and TRBJ1-1, the full variable domain reads KAGVTQTPRYLIKTRGQQVTLSCSPISGHRSVSWYQQTPGQGLQFLFEYFSETQRNKGNFPGRFSGRQFSNSRSEMNVSTLELGDSALYLCASNRDMNTEAFFGQGTRLTVV.

The CDR3 is CASSPTKGHIYGYTF. The CDR3 nucleotides are TGTGCCAGCAGCCCAACCAAGGGACATATTTATGGCTACACCTTC. The chain links TRBV7-9 to TRBJ1-2, with a tentative D call TRBD1 (6 bases). The CDR3 extends over 15 amino acids. Germline assignment: CDR1 SEHNR and CDR2 FQNEAQ (reference sequence). Deletions cut 5 bases from V and 5 bases from J, with 18 bases between.

This chain connects TRBV28 to TRBJ2-5, with 7 bases matching TRBD1. Germline trimming cut 3 bases from V and 1 base from J; bases unmatched to any gene: 2. This CDR3 is built from 14 residues. Germline V gene data show CDR1 as MDHEN and CDR2 as SYDVKM. The CDR3 region has the DNA TGTGCCAGCAGTTTGGGACAGCTCCAAGAGACCCAGTACTTC. Translation gives CASSLGQLQETQYF.

The gene calls are TRBV7-9 and TRBJ2-1; the D is unclear. Germline V gene sequence: CDR1 SEHNR, CDR2 FQNEAQ (reference sequence). The length of the CDR3 is 13 residues. V lost 0 bases to trimming and J lost 8 bases, with 8 bases between them. The chain's CDR3 is CASSLALFDEQFF. CDR3 in DNA: TGTGCCAGCAGCTTAGCCCTCTTCGATGAGCAGTTCTTC.

This clone was observed a few times. The rearrangement links TRBV4-3 to TRBJ2-5; D may be TRBD2 (6 bases). Trimming shortened V by 1 base and J by 5 bases, and 20 bases separated the two germline ends. The CDR3 is 17 residues long. Germline CDR1 is LGHNA and CDR2 is YSLEER. CDR3 region: CASSQVKAALGGETQYF. CDR3 DNA sequence: TGCGCCAGCAGCCAAGTAAAAGCTGCCCTTGGGGGGGAGACCCAGTACTTC.

This clone was observed a single time. The V call is TRBV6-6, the J call TRBJ1-1; 7 bases align to TRBD1. The ends lost 2 bases at V and 1 base at J; junction bases unmatched: 4. The germline gives CDR1 MNHNY, CDR2 SVGAGI (reference sequence). The CDR3 has 15 amino acids. The CDR3 region is CASSYTRGPNTEAFF. DNA for the CDR3: TGTGCCAGCAGTTACACGAGGGGGCCGAACACTGAAGCTTTCTTT.

This chain links TRBV6-6 with TRBJ2-3, with D tentatively TRBD2 (5 bases). Trimming took off 5 bases at V and 4 bases at J, with 10 bases between the two ends. The CDR3 contains 13 residues. Germline loops: CDR1 MNHNY, CDR2 SVGAGI (reference sequence). The CDR3 nucleotides read TGTGCCAGCAGTCCGATGGGAGCAGATACGCAGTATTTT. This sequence encodes CASSPMGADTQYF.

This clone has just a few counts. The gene calls are TRBV9 and TRBJ1-2; D may be TRBD1 (6 bases). CDR1 and CDR2 from the germline V gene are SGDLS and YYNGEE. V was clipped by 0 bases and J by 7 bases, with 16 bases between them. The CDR3 contains 15 residues. In nucleotides, the CDR3 is TGTGCCAGCAGCGTAGGGACTCGGGGGGCCTCTGGCTACACCTTC. It specifies CASSVGTRGASGYTF.

The chain has TRBV5-4 and TRBJ1-5, with D maybe TRBD1 (6 bases). This CDR3 comprises 14 residues. V lost 5 bases and J lost 7, with 16 bases in between. In germline, CDR1 is SGHNT, CDR2 YYREEE (reference sequence). The CDR3 DNA follows: TGTGCCAGCAGTGAGGGGGGGGCGGGCCAGCCCCAGCATTTT. This gives the protein CASSEGGAGQPQHF.

The chain recombines TRBV19 with TRBJ1-2; TRBD1 is a possible D gene (5 bases). The V end lost 7 bases, the J end lost 1 base, and 16 bases lay between the germline ends. Germline V gives CDR1 LNHDA, CDR2 SQIVND (reference sequence). This CDR3 region has 15 residues. The CDR3 sequence is CASMELGGDNYGYTF. As DNA, the CDR3 is TGTGCCAGTATGGAACTCGGGGGGGATAACTATGGCTACACCTTC.

The rearrangement links TRBV2 to TRBJ2-7; 8 nucleotides line up with TRBD1. With V trimmed by 4 bases and J by 3 bases, 5 bases remained unmatched. The germline gives CDR1 SNHLY, CDR2 FYNNEI. There are 14 residues in the CDR3. This CDR3 is CASSVGQVLYEQYF. The CDR3 coding sequence is TGTGCCAGCAGTGTGGGACAGGTCCTCTACGAGCAGTACTTC.

This chain uses TRBV15 with TRBJ1-3, with unresolved D. V dropped 6 bases and J dropped 7 bases, with 10 bases sitting between them. This CDR3 spans 12 amino acids. Germline CDR1 is LNHNV and CDR2 is YYDKDF (reference sequence). The CDR3 protein is CATREFGNTIYF. The CDR3 nucleotides read TGTGCCACCAGGGAATTCGGGAACACCATATATTTT.

The chain couples TRBV21-1 to TRBJ2-1; the table's D call, TRBD1, was not checked against the DNA. TRBV21-1 has pseudogene status. The CDR3 runs to 14 residues. CDR3 nucleotide sequence: TGTGCCAGCATCGAACAGGGGGAGGATGATGAGCAGTTCTTC. This gives the protein CASIEQGEDDEQFF.

The chain has TRBV2 and TRBJ1-2; the D gene is possibly TRBD1 (5 bases). V was pared by 2 bases and J by 6 bases, with 7 bases between. The CDR3 spans 12 residues. Germline V gives CDR1 SNHLY, CDR2 FYNNEI. CDR3 bases: TGTGCCAGCAGTGAACTAGGGGATGGCTACACCTTC. It codes for CASSELGDGYTF.

The rearrangement joins TRBV6-5 to TRBJ2-2, with TRBD2 identical over 7 bases. The V gene end was trimmed by 0 bases and the J gene end by 14 bases; junction bases not matched to a gene: 9. There are 14 residues in the CDR3. The V gene's germline CDR1 is MNHEY and CDR2 SVGAGI. This CDR3 is CASSYSGGRLILFF. The CDR3 nucleotides read TGTGCCAGCAGTTACTCGGGGGGGAGATTGATCCTGTTTTTT.